This T cell receptor beta chain emerged from a study of Graves' ophthalmopathy and Graves' hyperthyroidism (dated by TCRdb to the late 2010s). As for the study more broadly: Stable hyperthyroidism was defined as no progression to ophthalmopathy within 18 months of follow-up. The study used TCR beta repertoire signatures to distinguish Graves' ophthalmopathy from Graves' hyperthyroidism and to predict progression to ophthalmopathy. In total, 135 blood samples were TCR-sequenced: 43 ophthalmopathy, over 70 hyperthyroidism and roughly 17 hyperthyroidism-to-ophthalmopathy patients. To explore V-J signatures distinguishing ophthalmopathy from hyperthyroidism, a discovery set of about a hundred patients (about 41 ophthalmopathy, 57 stable hyperthyroidism) was enrolled. An independent validation cohort was composed of around 19 hyperthyroidism patients and 17 patients who later progressed from hyperthyroidism to ophthalmopathy. In six or seven hyperthyroidism patients, the T-cell repertoires found in thyroid tissue were compared with those found in blood. Once sampling was done, hyperthyroidism patients were given methimazole at a starting dose of 30 mg daily, while ophthalmopathy patients were given high-dose intravenous methylprednisolone. Broad study findings and their caveats: No statistical method was used to set the sample size in advance, and the investigators knew which group each participant was assigned to. Most of the expanded thyroid clonotypes with a frequency above 0.001 were also detected in blood, and it was suggested that the thyroid immune response may be reflected by blood repertoires. In cross-validation, the 13-signature model distinguished ophthalmopathy from stable hyperthyroidism with about 87% sensitivity and about 84% specificity, and in the test set the corresponding values were approximately 79% and 70%. In validation, the model predicted ophthalmopathy progression with 70.59% sensitivity and roughly 72% specificity; some twelve predicted patients were CT-confirmed with GO in a median of about 7.1 months.

TCR beta CDR3 regions were amplified from RNA transcripts for repertoire sequencing. The first round was an RT-PCR using HTBI primers with the Qiagen OneStep RT-PCR kit, and this first round was followed by a second-round multiplex PCR, then size selection and purification. Libraries were sequenced paired-end with 100 bp reads on an Illumina HiSeq2000. From the authors' description of their analysis: Reads were processed with SOAPnuke, discarding reads with adapters, uncalled bases, mean Phred below 15, or no exact constant-primer or identifier match. COPE v1.2.5 was used to merge high-quality paired reads. Unique nucleotide sequences were defined as clonotypes and aligned to IMGT TRB V, D and J references using MiTCR v1.1. The analysis was limited to V-J combinations with a frequency above 0.0001, which together covered 99.2% of the repertoires. For each V-J combination, a TCR clonal expansion and chaos score was defined as the ratio of F50 clonal expansion to chaos observed in the TCRdist matrix. Welch's t-statistics and random forest were used to reduce features to 13 V-J combinations, which were fed into a naive Bayes classifier. Thyroid-blood repertoire similarity was quantified with the Morisita-Horn index. Through fastp at Q25 and MiXCR, TCRdb rebuilt clones from the public reads, retaining in-frame beta chains. Identical CDR3 proteins give one entry, which carries the most common genes and DNA. Clone size and V and J calls follow TCRdb, not the original study. The sample table shows over a million distinct CDR3 sequences, and less than 45% are seen once. The ten largest clones take up over 8.5% of the sample.

Patients with hyperthyroidism were aged 18 to 65 years, had been newly diagnosed, and had a disease duration of less than 2 months. Anyone with other autoimmune diseases, uncontrolled infections, pregnancy or lactation was excluded from the study. Diagnosis relied on clinical symptoms, serum thyroxine, TRAb, thyroid ultrasound and orbital computed tomography. Total RNA was extracted with Trizol reagent and quality-checked on an Agilent 2100 Bioanalyzer. Only one count was recorded for this clonotype. What this receptor recognizes is not known. A much larger clone lies a single base off, so this may be a read error. The specimen sequenced was peripheral blood or thyroid tissue (not recorded which). This sequence was found in an adult man with Graves' hyperthyroidism.

CDR3 protein: CASNLAGGYYEQYF. The sequence in DNA is TGTGCCAGCAACTTGGCGGGGGGATACTACGAGCAGTACTTC. Recombination joined TRBV12-3 or TRBV12-4 with TRBJ2-7, and 8 junctional nucleotides match TRBD2. Trimming accounts for 7 bases at V and 3 bases at J, while the number of junction bases matched to no gene is 8. From the cysteine through the phenylalanine, the CDR3 covers 14 amino acids. CDR3 DNA only is kept here, 42 bases in frame from base 1.